Below, 14 T cell receptor beta chains from the same sample are listed, as sequenced in a study of lymphopenia after photon versus proton radiotherapy. Profiled with immunoSEQ multiplex PCR; TCRdb holds only in-frame clones, not every one. The sample has some 30,000 clones, roughly 87% seen once. The material sequenced was peripheral blood, taken from a patient treated with proton-based radiotherapy. These TCRs come from a woman aged 55-69 years with cholangiocarcinoma. Some clones in this sample may be carry-over from other donors' samples.

The chain has TRBV7-2 and TRBJ2-7; TRBD2 is a possible D gene (6 bases). V lost 5 bases to trimming and J lost 4 bases, with 21 bases between them. In germline, CDR1 is SGHTA, CDR2 FQGNSA. CDR3 size: 16 residues. The CDR3 coding sequence is TGTGCCAGCAGCACGCATCAGTCCCCAGGGACTTACGAGCAGTACTTC. As protein: CASSTHQSPGTYEQYF.

The V and J genes are TRBV11-2 and TRBJ2-3; 10 nucleotides agree with TRBD2. J lost 4 bases, V lost 1 base, and 5 bases had no gene match. The CDR3 covers 16 residues. The germline V gene has CDR1 SGHAT and CDR2 FQNNGV. The chain's CDR3 is CASSLALAGLPDTQYF. The CDR3 nucleotides are TGTGCCAGCAGCTTAGCACTAGCGGGGTTGCCAGATACGCAGTATTTT.

The chain joins TRBV27 to TRBJ1-1; 8 bases map to TRBD1. There are 15 residues in the CDR3. V gave up 0 bases and J gave up 4 bases; unmatched junction bases: 4. CDR1 is MNHEY and CDR2 is SMNVEV in the germline V gene (reference sequence). In DNA form, the CDR3 reads TGTGCCAGCAGTTTATCTGGGACAGGCCCCACTGAAGCTTTCTTT. Translation gives CASSLSGTGPTEAFF.

The chain is built from TRBV19 and TRBJ2-1; 8 bases fit TRBD2. The CDR3 contains 14 residues. V lost 7 bases, J lost 3 bases, and 5 bases stayed unmatched. Germline V gene data show CDR1 as LNHDA and CDR2 as SQIVND (reference sequence). This chain's CDR3 is CASKRSGSYNEQFF. The CDR3 DNA reads as TGTGCCAGTAAACGGAGCGGGAGCTACAATGAGCAGTTCTTC.

The chain uses TRBV15 and TRBJ2-2; no firm D call. The V end was cut by 5 bases, the J end by 6 bases, with 4 bases between. Germline CDR1 LNHNV, CDR2 YYDKDF (reference sequence). The CDR3 extends over 11 amino acids. CDR3 amino acids: CATSRAGELFF. Written as DNA, the CDR3 is TGTGCCACCAGCCGGGCCGGGGAGCTGTTTTTT.

The chain links TRBV28 to TRBJ2-3; D is ambiguous. Germline V CDR1 and CDR2: MDHEN, SYDVKM. V lost 3 bases and J lost 2, with 3 bases in between. This CDR3 is built from 12 residues. CDR3: CASSFITDTQYF. CDR3 coding DNA: TGTGCCAGCAGTTTTATCACAGATACGCAGTATTTT.

This clone has more than one count but fewer than ten. This rearrangement joins TRBV12-2 to TRBJ1-1; the table names TRBD1, a call not compared with the DNA. TRBV12-2 is classified as a pseudogene. This CDR3 region has 13 residues. CDR3: CASRKQGWTEAFF. The CDR3 region has the DNA TGTGCAAGTCGTAAACAGGGTTGGACTGAAGCTTTCTTT.

This clone was seen a handful of times. V is TRBV6-6 and J is TRBJ1-1, with 7 bases lining up with TRBD1. Germline assignment: CDR1 MNHNY and CDR2 SVGAGI (reference sequence). The CDR3 totals 14 residues. The trim removed 2 bases at V and 3 bases at J, leaving 3 bases unmatched. The CDR3, as DNA: TGTGCCAGCAGTTACAGGGACAGCTACACTGAAGCTTTCTTT. Translating it yields CASSYRDSYTEAFF.

The rearrangement links TRBV19 to TRBJ2-2; D remains unclear. The CDR3 contains 15 residues. Germline V gene lookup returns CDR1 LNHDA and CDR2 SQIVND (reference sequence). Trimming took 7 bases from V and 2 from J, leaving 14 bases between them. Here the CDR3 DNA reads TGTGCCAGTAAGAAGGAAGGGCGTAACACCGGGGAGCTGTTTTTT. Amino acid sequence: CASKKEGRNTGELFF.

The chain joins TRBV20-1 to TRBJ2-7, with 11 positions matching TRBD2. CDR1 DFQATT and CDR2 SNEGSKA come from the germline V gene (reference sequence). The CDR3 extends over 11 amino acids. The CDR3: CSITSGSEQYF. In DNA form, the CDR3 reads TGCAGCATTACTAGCGGGAGCGAGCAGTACTTC.

V is TRBV6-5 and J is TRBJ2-5; D uncertain. Deletions cut 2 bases from V and 5 bases from J, with 15 bases between. This CDR3 has 15 residues. Germline CDR1 reads MNHEY; CDR2 reads SVGAGI. The DNA for the CDR3 is TGTGCCAGCAGTTACGCGAACGCAGTCCTGGAGACCCAGTACTTC. Its protein is CASSYANAVLETQYF.

This sequence joins TRBV11-2 and TRBJ2-7; 10 nucleotides line up with TRBD2. The CDR3 sequence is 19 residues long. Germline values: CDR1 SGHAT, CDR2 FQNNGV. The V gene end was trimmed by 1 base and the J gene end by 4 bases; junction bases not matched to a gene: 16. This chain's CDR3 is CASSLVQHNSGRVIYEQYF. CDR3 nucleotide sequence: TGTGCCAGCAGCTTAGTTCAACATAACAGCGGGAGGGTTATTTACGAGCAGTACTTC. The complete variable domain, with remaining parts taken from reference TRBV11-2 and TRBJ2-7, reads EAGVAQSPRYKIIEKRQSVAFWCNPISGHATLYWYQQILGQGPKLLIQFQNNGVVDDSQLPKDRFSAERLKGVDSTLKIQPAKLEDSAVYLCASSLVQHNSGRVIYEQYFGPGTRLTVT.

The V gene is TRBV27, the J gene TRBJ2-7, with D possibly being TRBD2 (6 bases). The V gene lost 8 bases and the J gene lost 6 bases, with 14 bases spanning the gap. The CDR3 length is 12 residues. Germline V gene sequence: CDR1 MNHEY, CDR2 SMNVEV (reference sequence). CDR3 protein: CASGQRRGEQYF. CDR3 nucleotides: TGTGCCAGCGGGCAGCGGAGGGGCGAGCAGTACTTC.

The genes are TRBV21-1 and TRBJ2-7; the tabulated D call, TRBD1, remains unverified against the DNA. TRBV21-1 is deemed a pseudogene. There are 15 residues in the CDR3. The CDR3 region is CASSKDRGLAVEQYF. CDR3 DNA: TGTGCCAGCAGCAAAGACAGGGGGCTAGCTGTCGAGCAGTACTTC.